The 29 T cell receptor beta chains below were found in one sample sequenced in a study of T-cell memory formation after mild COVID-19. TCRdb ran MiXCR on the 5' RACE reads and lists one entry per CDR3 protein. This sample has 210,000 or so distinct CDR3 sequences, with roughly 30% found just once. Sequenced input: PBMCs or a T cell subset sorted from them (not recorded which). The receptors were gathered from an adult woman who had mild COVID-19 (a few samples of this study predate the infection). Cell type and time point are not known.

Only a few counts were recorded for this clonotype. The chain uses TRBV7-2 and TRBJ2-7; D is unresolved. CDR3 length: 13 amino acids. Germline V lookup: CDR1 SGHTA, CDR2 FQGNSA. Trimming pared 1 base from V and 3 bases from J, leaving 7 bases between. The CDR3 region is CASSLGADYEQYF. As DNA, the CDR3 is TGTGCCAGCAGCTTAGGGGCGGACTACGAGCAGTACTTC.

This clonotype was detected only a few times. V is TRBV6-6 and J is TRBJ2-7, with D hard to call. The CDR3 loop spans 13 amino acids. Germline-derived CDR1 and CDR2 are MNHNY and SVGAGI (reference sequence). V dropped 5 bases and J dropped 5 bases, with 13 bases sitting between them. This CDR3 is CASSLPRSDEQYF. The CDR3 DNA reads TGTGCCAGCAGTCTTCCCCGGTCGGACGAGCAGTACTTC.

The V and J genes are TRBV7-2 and TRBJ1-1, with 7 bases lining up with TRBD1. The CDR3 length is 16 residues. V dropped 5 bases and J dropped 0; count of bases not matched to a gene: 9. Germline V gives CDR1 SGHTA, CDR2 FQGNSA. CDR3 nucleotide sequence: TGTGCCAGCAGCCAGGGGGGACATATCATGAACACTGAAGCTTTCTTT. Translation: CASSQGGHIMNTEAFF.

This clonotype turned up a few times. The genes are TRBV7-6 and TRBJ2-1; 11 bases fit TRBD2. Looked up from germline, CDR1 is SGHVS and CDR2 is FNYEAQ. The CDR3 runs 15 residues. V dropped 4 bases and J dropped 6; count of bases not matched to a gene: 5. CDR3 sequence reads: CASSSLAGGGNEQFF. CDR3 DNA: TGTGCCAGCAGCTCGCTAGCGGGGGGTGGCAATGAGCAGTTCTTC.

This clonotype was seen more than once but under ten times. CDR3 sequence: CASRPLDRGRGETQYF. CDR3 coding DNA: TGTGCCAGCAGACCTCTCGACAGGGGGCGCGGAGAGACCCAGTACTTC. The rearrangement uses TRBV2 and TRBJ2-5; 10 nucleotides match TRBD1. With 6 bases clipped from V and 4 bases from J, the junction kept 11 bases outside the gene matches. The CDR3 sequence is 16 residues long. Looked up from germline, CDR1 is SNHLY and CDR2 is FYNNEI. The full variable domain, in which reference TRBV2 and TRBJ2-5 provide the parts outside the CDR3, is EPEVTQTPSHQVTQMGQEVILRCVPISNHLYFYWYRQILGQKVEFLVSFYNNEISEKSEIFDDQFSVERPDGSNFTLKIRSTKLEDSAMYFCASRPLDRGRGETQYFGPGTRLLVL.

The genes are TRBV7-3 and TRBJ2-1, with 8 bases matching TRBD2. V trimming: 3 bases; J trimming: 1 base; junction bases outside the gene matches: 2. This CDR3 has 15 residues. The germline gives CDR1 SGHTA, CDR2 FQGTGA. DNA of the CDR3: TGTGCCAGCAGCTTGACTAGCGTGTCCTACAATGAGCAGTTCTTC. This encodes CASSLTSVSYNEQFF.

This clonotype was seen only a few times. The chain recombines TRBV29-1 with TRBJ2-1; 9 nucleotides align to TRBD2. The CDR3 length is 13 residues. The V segment lost 4 bases and the J segment 7 bases; nucleotides outside the gene matches: 5. In germline, CDR1 is SQVTM, CDR2 ANQGSEA. The CDR3 nucleotides are TGCAGCGTTGTAGCGGGAGCCGGGAATGAGCAGTTCTTC. This gives the protein CSVVAGAGNEQFF.

The V and J genes are TRBV19 and TRBJ2-1; D unresolved. CDR3 size: 14 residues. Germline CDR1 and CDR2: LNHDA and SQIVND (reference sequence). Trimming took off 2 bases at V and 4 bases at J, with 9 bases between the two ends. The CDR3 loop reads CASSIKLEYNEQFF. As DNA, the CDR3 is TGTGCCAGTAGTATAAAGCTGGAGTACAATGAGCAGTTCTTC.

J is TRBJ2-5 and V is TRBV7-7; weak D call: TRBD1 (6 bases). The CDR3 is 15 residues long. Germline V lookup: CDR1 SSHAT, CDR2 FNYEAQ (reference sequence). The ends were cut back, 5 bases at V and 5 bases at J, with 18 bases in the middle. CDR3 loop: CASSHGQGSGETQYF. In DNA form, the CDR3 reads TGTGCCAGCAGCCACGGGCAGGGGAGTGGGGAGACCCAGTACTTC.

This chain joins TRBV20-1 and TRBJ2-7; 13 bases align to TRBD2. The V and J ends lost 6 bases and 0 bases, in that order; junction bases with no gene match: 8. This CDR3 is built from 16 residues. Germline-derived CDR1 and CDR2 are DFQATT and SNEGSKA (reference sequence). For the CDR3, the DNA is TGCAGTGCCCAGGGACTAGCGGGAAGGACCTCCTACGAGCAGTACTTC. This gives the protein CSAQGLAGRTSYEQYF.

This chain connects TRBV6-2 or TRBV6-3 to TRBJ2-6, with D unclear. Germline V gene lookup returns CDR1 MNHEY and CDR2 SVGEGT. The V gene lost 7 bases and the J gene lost 2 bases, with 12 bases spanning the gap. CDR3 size: 15 residues. The CDR3 DNA sequence: TGTGCCAGCACCCCTGACGGAGCTGGGGCCAACGTCCTGACTTTC. As protein: CASTPDGAGANVLTF.

This rearrangement joins TRBV12-3 or TRBV12-4 to TRBJ2-4; D remains ambiguous. This CDR3 comprises 12 residues. Trimming stripped 5 bases from V and 7 bases from J, with 9 bases between. The CDR3 nucleotides are TGTGCCAGCAGTCCAGGACGTAACATTCAGTACTTC. It codes for CASSPGRNIQYF.

This clonotype showed up just a few times. This chain uses TRBV19 with TRBJ2-7, with D possibly TRBD2 on 6 matching bases. The CDR3 covers 13 residues. V lost 3 bases and J lost 5, with 11 bases in between. Germline V lookup: CDR1 LNHDA, CDR2 SQIVND (reference sequence). DNA for the CDR3: TGTGCCAGTAGTATGAGGAGGAGGGACGAGCAGTACTTC. As protein: CASSMRRRDEQYF. The variable domain in full, with the rest retrieved from reference TRBV19 and TRBJ2-7, is DGGITQSPKYLFRKEGQNVTLSCEQNLNHDAMYWYRQDPGQGLRLIYYSQIVNDFQKGDIAEGYSVSREKKESFPLTVTSAQKNPTAFYLCASSMRRRDEQYFGPGTRLTVT.

This chain uses TRBV5-1 with TRBJ2-3, with D possibly being TRBD2 (6 bases). The V gene's germline CDR1 is SGHRS and CDR2 YFSETQ. V lost 4 bases, J lost 0 bases, and 15 bases lay in between. CDR3 length: 16 amino acids. The CDR3 is CASSLDGGTSTDTQYF. The CDR3 DNA reads as TGCGCCAGCAGCCTCGACGGGGGTACTAGCACAGATACGCAGTATTTT.

This chain joins TRBV9 and TRBJ2-2; D gene uncertain. This CDR3 spans 15 amino acids. Looked up from germline, CDR1 is SGDLS and CDR2 is YYNGEE. Trimming took 0 bases from V and 6 from J, leaving 12 bases between them. For the CDR3, the DNA is TGTGCCAGCAGCGTAGGGGCCAGGCAGCCCGGGGAGCTGTTTTTT. It encodes CASSVGARQPGELFF. Full variable domain (rest looked up from reference TRBV9 and TRBJ2-2): DSGVTQTPKHLITATGQRVTLRCSPRSGDLSVYWYQQSLDQGLQFLIQYYNGEERAKGNILERFSAQQFPDLHSELNLSSLELGDSALYFCASSVGARQPGELFFGEGSRLTVL.

This clonotype has only a few counts. The chain uses TRBV12-3 or TRBV12-4 and TRBJ1-2; D perhaps matches TRBD1 (5 bases). The CDR3 is 16 residues long. V was pared by 4 bases and J by 5 bases, with 20 bases between. The DNA of the CDR3 is TGTGCCAGCAGTTACCTTCGCGAGGGGTCGCCTTATGGCTACACCTTC. This encodes CASSYLREGSPYGYTF.

The genes are TRBV7-2 and TRBJ1-2; D remains unclear. The V gene's germline CDR1 is SGHTA and CDR2 FQGNSA. V was trimmed by 5 bases and J by 7 bases, leaving 17 bases between them. CDR3 length: 14 residues. The CDR3 reads CASSIWAGSRGYTF. The CDR3 DNA reads as TGTGCCAGCAGCATCTGGGCGGGGTCGCGTGGCTACACCTTC.

This chain links TRBV12-3 or TRBV12-4 with TRBJ2-1; a weak D match, TRBD1 (6 bases). The CDR3 contains 17 residues. Trimming removed 6 bases at V and 7 bases at J, with 25 bases between. CDR3 DNA: TGTGCCAGCAGCCATACCCCTAGGTCTAAGGGGGAAAATGAGCAGTTCTTC. It specifies CASSHTPRSKGENEQFF.

The chain combines TRBV6-1 with TRBJ2-2; D is possibly TRBD2 (6 bases). Trimming shortened V by 6 bases and J by 13 bases, and 27 bases separated the two germline ends. CDR3 size: 16 residues. CDR1 MNHNS and CDR2 SASEGT come from the germline V gene. In DNA, the CDR3 is TGTGCCAGCAGATTAAACAAACGGGAGTTCTCGCTCAGGCTGTTTTTT. Protein sequence: CASRLNKREFSLRLFF.

In its sample, this clonotype was seen many times. CDR3 loop: CASSPRTGGGEAFF. Here the CDR3 DNA reads TGCGCCAGCAGCCCCAGGACAGGCGGGGGTGAAGCTTTCTTT. The chain carries TRBV5-1 and TRBJ1-1; 7 nucleotides line up with TRBD1. Per the germline V gene, CDR1 is SGHRS and CDR2 is YFSETQ. V lost 4 bases to trimming and J lost 7 bases; unmatched junction nucleotides: 10. The CDR3 spans 14 residues.

The rearrangement uses TRBV9 and TRBJ2-2; 8 bases map to TRBD2. Trimming removed 2 bases from V and 1 base from J; junction bases left unmatched: 4. The CDR3 runs 16 residues. Germline CDR1 and CDR2: SGDLS and YYNGEE. The CDR3 sequence: CASSVGLAGNTGELFF. In DNA, the CDR3 is TGTGCCAGCAGCGTGGGGCTAGCGGGGAACACCGGGGAGCTGTTTTTT.

The rearrangement uses TRBV5-4 and TRBJ2-6, with no clear D. The CDR3 covers 13 residues. V was shortened by 4 bases and J by 4 bases, with 6 bases between the two germline ends. Germline V gene data show CDR1 as SGHNT and CDR2 as YYREEE (reference sequence). In DNA form, the CDR3 reads TGTGCCAGCAGCCAGCAGGGGGCCAACGTCCTGACTTTC. This translates into CASSQQGANVLTF.

This clonotype was counted a few times. The rearrangement joins TRBV7-9 to TRBJ2-7; 11 nucleotides align to TRBD2. J was trimmed by 2 bases and V by 1 base; bases with no gene match: 10. The CDR3 loop spans 18 amino acids. The V gene's germline CDR1 is SEHNR and CDR2 FQNEAQ (reference sequence). The CDR3, as DNA: TGTGCCAGCAGCTTAGGGCTAGCGGGGGGCCCAACACCCTACGAGCAGTACTTC. Residues: CASSLGLAGGPTPYEQYF. The full variable domain, its missing parts supplied by reference TRBV7-9 and TRBJ2-7, is DTGVSQNPRHKITKRGQNVTFRCDPISEHNRLYWYRQTLGQGPEFLTYFQNEAQLEKSRLLSDRFSAERPKGSFSTLEIQRTEQGDSAMYLCASSLGLAGGPTPYEQYFGPGTRLTVT.

This clonotype was seen a handful of times. The gene calls are TRBV19 and TRBJ2-3; 7 bases are shared with TRBD2. CDR3 size: 17 residues. J was trimmed by 0 bases and V by 7 bases; bases with no gene match: 13. Germline V CDR1 and CDR2: LNHDA, SQIVND (reference sequence). The CDR3 bases are TGTGCCAGTACCACCAAGATTGGGACTACCAGCACAGATACGCAGTATTTT. Translated: CASTTKIGTTSTDTQYF.

This chain joins TRBV7-6 and TRBJ1-6, with TRBD1 identical over 7 bases. Germline trimming cut 6 bases from V and 9 bases from J; bases unmatched to any gene: 8. Per the germline V gene, CDR1 is SGHVS and CDR2 is FNYEAQ. The CDR3 spans 14 residues. CDR3 in DNA: TGTGCCAGCAGTTACGGGGACAGCGTTTCACCCCTCCACTTT. It specifies CASSYGDSVSPLHF.

The chain recombines TRBV7-9 with TRBJ1-3; TRBD1 matches 8 bases. From germline, CDR1 is SEHNR and CDR2 FQNEAQ (reference sequence). The junction had 17 bases not matched to a gene; V was cut back by 4 bases and J by 0 bases. This CDR3 is 20 amino acids long. CDR3 in DNA: TGTGCCAGCAGCTCCCCTGACGGACAGGGTTTCGATGGCTCTGGAAACACCATATATTTT. Translating gives CASSSPDGQGFDGSGNTIYF. Supplemented by reference TRBV7-9 and TRBJ1-3, the full variable domain reads DTGVSQNPRHKITKRGQNVTFRCDPISEHNRLYWYRQTLGQGPEFLTYFQNEAQLEKSRLLSDRFSAERPKGSFSTLEIQRTEQGDSAMYLCASSSPDGQGFDGSGNTIYFGEGSWLTVV.

This rearrangement joins TRBV5-1 to TRBJ1-2, with TRBD1 as a possible D gene (5 bases). V lost 0 bases and J lost 8, with 17 bases in between. There are 15 residues in the CDR3. Germline CDR1 and CDR2: SGHRS and YFSETQ. CDR3 sequence: CASSLAAGSSNGYTF. The CDR3 nucleotides read TGCGCCAGCAGCTTGGCGGCAGGGTCTAGTAACGGCTACACCTTC.

The J gene is TRBJ1-2, the V gene TRBV29-1; 8 bases map to TRBD1. Germline V gene sequence: CDR1 SQVTM, CDR2 ANQGSEA. The V segment lost 6 bases and the J segment 7 bases; nucleotides outside the gene matches: 4. This CDR3 is built from 11 residues. This chain's CDR3 is CSVLDRGGYTF. In DNA form, the CDR3 reads TGCAGCGTCCTTGACAGGGGTGGCTACACCTTC.

The chain joins TRBV12-3 or TRBV12-4 to TRBJ2-3, with TRBD2 matching 13 bases. Trimming removed 5 bases from V and 0 bases from J; junction bases left unmatched: 11. The CDR3 totals 19 residues. Written as DNA, the CDR3 is TGTGCCAGCAGTCACCTCGGGACTAGCGGGAACCCGAGCACAGATACGCAGTATTTT. Residues: CASSHLGTSGNPSTDTQYF.